This entry is about one T cell receptor (beta chain). The target of this receptor is not known. Per-base qualities were not stored, and no clone one base away is much larger. The protocol used for the library was the immunoSEQ multiplex PCR assay. TCRdb mirrors the immuneACCESS table, restricted to in-frame sequences. Some clones are absent from its copies; in checked studies, under half trace to an unresolved V gene, and the reason for the others is unknown. The table for this sample lists over 80,000 clones; roughly 87% of them were counted only once. 0.75% to 0.85% of the sample is held by the ten biggest clonotypes. This specimen comes from a study of radiotherapy plus CTLA-4 blockade in lung cancer (dated by TCRdb to the late 2010s). In terms of the full investigation: Among the enrolled patients, approximately 18% had an objective response, and roughly 30% reached disease control.

General study outcomes and caveats: The strongest predictors of response, as reported, were early dynamic changes in blood T cell clones along with a rise in serum interferon-beta after radiation. After treatment with radiotherapy and ipilimumab, TCR clones that came from tumors expanded in the peripheral blood.

The study evaluated CTLA-4 blockade (ipilimumab) given together with focal radiation therapy in patients who had chemo-refractory metastatic non-small-cell lung cancer. The receptor was isolated from a human donor with non-small cell lung cancer who had stable disease on radiotherapy plus ipilimumab. The source material was peripheral blood, sampled from a patient treated with radiotherapy plus ipilimumab.

The nucleotides read TGTGCCAGCAGCTTATCGGGGTCCCCCTACGAGCAGTACTTC. Its translation reads: CASSLSGSPYEQYF. This chain joins TRBV5-6 to TRBJ2-7; TRBD2 could be the D gene, as 5 bases match. The trim is 2 bases for V and 2 bases for J, with a gap of 11 bases between the germline ends. From cysteine to phenylalanine, the CDR3 is 14 amino acids long. Just CDR3 DNA is preserved here, 42 bases in frame from base 1. Based on the germline V gene, the CDR1 and CDR2 sequences are SGHDT and YYEEEE.